These 17 T cell receptor beta chains originate from one sample sequenced in a study of T-cell memory formation after mild COVID-19 (dated by TCRdb to the early 2020s). Libraries were constructed by 5' RACE. The listed sequencing device is Illumina NovaSeq 6000. TCRdb took the public reads, trimmed them with fastp at Q25, ran MiXCR for clone calling and kept in-frame beta chains. Under each unique CDR3 protein, matching rows form one entry showing the most common genes and DNA. This sample is represented by 550,000 to 700,000 distinct CDR3 sequences; around 16% of them were singletons. The ten largest clones represent about 8.6% of the sample. Source material: PBMCs or a T cell subset sorted from them (not recorded which). The origin of the receptors is an adult woman who had mild COVID-19 (a few samples of this study predate the infection). The sample titles of this study are shuffled in the database, so cell type and time point are left out; the donor was told from shared clones.

The V and J genes are TRBV7-2 and TRBJ2-1; TRBD2 matches 7 bases. This CDR3 has 16 residues. V shed 5 bases, J shed 6 bases, and the junction held 13 bases outside the gene matches. The V gene's germline CDR1 is SGHTA and CDR2 FQGNSA. CDR3 residues: CASSLLGRVGSNEQFF. The CDR3 DNA reads as TGTGCCAGCAGCCTCCTGGGGAGGGTCGGCTCCAATGAGCAGTTCTTC.

This clonotype has only one observation. This chain uses TRBV19 with TRBJ2-2; no clear D gene. Deletions cut 3 bases from V and 0 bases from J, with 5 bases between. Germline CDR1 LNHDA, CDR2 SQIVND (reference sequence). This CDR3 comprises 14 residues. Here the CDR3 reads CASSITPNTGELFF. The DNA of the CDR3 is TGTGCCAGTAGTATTACACCGAACACCGGGGAGCTGTTTTTT.

V is TRBV7-9 and J is TRBJ1-2, with D unresolved. Germline values: CDR1 SEHNR, CDR2 FQNEAQ (reference sequence). V was cut by 1 base and J by 4 bases, with 10 bases left in between. This CDR3 comprises 14 residues. The CDR3 loop reads CASSLDLSTYGYTF. CDR3 nucleotide sequence: TGTGCCAGCAGCTTAGATCTTTCCACCTATGGCTACACCTTC.

The chain has TRBV29-1 and TRBJ2-2, with no clear D. Germline V gene data show CDR1 as SQVTM and CDR2 as ANQGSEA. This CDR3 contains 15 residues. V was shortened by 7 bases and J by 1 base, with 16 bases between the two germline ends. The CDR3: CSALVSSGNTGELFF. The CDR3 coding sequence is TGCAGCGCGTTGGTTTCGTCAGGGAACACCGGGGAGCTGTTTTTT.

The chain has TRBV6-6 and TRBJ2-2, with D possibly TRBD2 on 5 matching bases. This CDR3 has 15 amino acids. With 5 bases removed from V and 5 bases from J, the gap between germline ends came to 15 bases. Per germline, CDR1 MNHNY and CDR2 SVGAGI (reference sequence). Written as DNA, the CDR3 is TGTGCCAGCAGTAGAGGGCGGGCAGGTACCGGGGAGCTGTTTTTT. As protein: CASSRGRAGTGELFF.

This chain links TRBV7-9 with TRBJ2-1; D remains ambiguous. V was trimmed by 3 bases and J by 8 bases, leaving 2 bases between them. Germline loops: CDR1 SEHNR, CDR2 FQNEAQ (reference sequence). The CDR3 runs to 10 residues. The CDR3 DNA follows: TGTGCCAGCAGCTTCGATGAGCAGTTCTTC. Its protein product is CASSFDEQFF.

The rearrangement joins TRBV5-6 to TRBJ2-5; possibly TRBD1 for D (5 bases). Deletions cut 3 bases from V and 8 bases from J, with 20 bases between. The germline CDR1 and CDR2 sequences are SGHDT and YYEEEE. The CDR3 extends over 15 amino acids. CDR3 coding DNA: TGTGCCAGCAGCTGGTCGGGCCAGGGAAGGGATACCCAGTACTTC. Residues: CASSWSGQGRDTQYF.

There are a few counts of this clonotype. The J gene is TRBJ1-4, the V gene TRBV5-1; 7 bases align to TRBD1. The CDR3 length is 15 residues. CDR1 SGHRS and CDR2 YFSETQ come from the germline V gene. With 2 bases clipped from V and 6 bases from J, the junction kept 7 bases outside the gene matches. The CDR3 region has the DNA TGCGCCAGCAGCTTCCGGACAGGCCCTGATGAAAAACTGTTTTTT. This encodes CASSFRTGPDEKLFF.

V usage is TRBV2 and J usage is TRBJ2-2; TRBD2 matches 7 bases. The V gene end was trimmed by 7 bases and the J gene end by 4 bases; junction bases not matched to a gene: 9. The V gene's germline CDR1 is SNHLY and CDR2 FYNNEI. This CDR3 contains 15 residues. For the CDR3, the DNA is TGTGCCAGCACTGGCGGGAGTGGGGGCACCGGGGAGCTGTTTTTT. This translates into CASTGGSGGTGELFF.

This clonotype has at least ten counts. CDR3 coding DNA: TGCGCCAGCAGCACCGGACAGGGACGAGAGACCCAGTACTTC. Amino acids: CASSTGQGRETQYF. The V and J genes are TRBV5-1 and TRBJ2-5; TRBD1 agrees at 8 bases. The CDR3 loop spans 14 amino acids. V shed 4 bases and J 4 bases; nucleotides not matched to a gene: 6. Germline values: CDR1 SGHRS, CDR2 YFSETQ.

A few counts support this clonotype. The chain has TRBV5-1 and TRBJ1-2; tentatively, D is TRBD1 (5 bases). CDR1 and CDR2 from the germline V gene are SGHRS and YFSETQ. V lost 0 bases and J lost 8, with 11 bases in between. This CDR3 is 13 amino acids long. CDR3 loop: CASSLEGDSGYTF. The CDR3 nucleotides are TGCGCCAGCAGCTTGGAAGGGGACTCGGGCTACACCTTC.

A few counts support this clonotype. The rearrangement uses TRBV4-2 and TRBJ2-3, with D perhaps TRBD2 (6 bases). The germline CDR1 and CDR2 sequences are LGHNA and YNFKEQ. CDR3 length equals 15 residues. Trimming stripped 4 bases from V and 5 bases from J, with 16 bases between. The CDR3 sequence is CASSRRESGRDTQYF. As DNA, the CDR3 is TGTGCCAGCAGCCGGAGGGAATCAGGTAGAGATACGCAGTATTTT.

This clonotype was found a few times. The V and J genes are TRBV30 and TRBJ1-2; 10 nucleotides agree with TRBD1. CDR3 length: 15 residues. V lost 0 bases and J lost 3; bases outside the gene matches: 4. The germline V gene has CDR1 GTSNPN and CDR2 SVGIG (reference sequence). CDR3 nucleotide sequence: TGTGCCTGGAGTGTACCGGGACAGGGGTACTATGGCTACACCTTC. Protein product: CAWSVPGQGYYGYTF.

This clonotype has ten or more counts. J is TRBJ2-3 and V is TRBV7-6, with TRBD2 as a possible D gene (5 bases). Germline lookup yields CDR1 SGHVS and CDR2 FNYEAQ. The V gene lost 4 bases and the J gene lost 1 base, with 12 bases spanning the gap. This CDR3 spans 15 amino acids. The CDR3 reads CASSSPSPGTDTQYF. The CDR3 nucleotides read TGTGCCAGCAGCTCCCCTAGCCCCGGCACAGATACGCAGTATTTT.

This clonotype has more than one count but fewer than ten. The chain has TRBV3-1 and TRBJ1-1, with 7 bases identical to TRBD1. V dropped 1 base and J dropped 5; count of bases not matched to a gene: 4. This CDR3 is built from 14 residues. The germline gives CDR1 LGHDT, CDR2 YNNKEL (reference sequence). The CDR3 DNA sequence: TGTGCCAGCAGCCAAGTCGGCAGGGGGACTGAAGCTTTCTTT. Protein product: CASSQVGRGTEAFF.

The V gene is TRBV20-1, the J gene TRBJ1-2; possibly TRBD1 for D (6 bases). Germline CDR1 and CDR2: DFQATT and SNEGSKA (reference sequence). The CDR3 has 15 amino acids. V lost 3 bases and J lost 7, with 21 bases in between. The chain's CDR3 is CSARPANSGVGGYTF. The CDR3, as DNA: TGCAGTGCTAGGCCTGCTAACTCAGGGGTGGGTGGCTACACCTTC.

Remarks on this clonotype: A read error may account for a junction end that differs from germline. V is TRBV7-7 and J is TRBJ2-2, with 9 bases fitting TRBD2. Per the germline V gene, CDR1 is SSHAT and CDR2 is FNYEAQ (reference sequence). The CDR3 covers 15 residues. CDR3 protein: CASSLAGQPTGELFF. CDR3 DNA: TGTGCCAGCAGCCTAGCGGGGCAACCGACCGGGGAGCTGTTTTTT. Combining the CDR3 with reference TRBV7-7 and TRBJ2-2 gives the whole variable domain GAGVSQSPRYKVTKRGQDVTLRCDPISSHATLYWYQQALGQGPEFLTYFNYEAQPDKSGLPSDRFSAERPEGSISTLTIQRTEQRDSAMYRCASSLAGQPTGELFFGEGSRLTVL.